This T cell receptor (beta chain) was retrieved from a study of control samples from healthy donors and cancer patients. TCRdb's copy holds only in-frame clones and misses some; the assay was immunoSEQ multiplex PCR. In the table there are roughly 27,000 clones, roughly 93% of which are singletons. This clone was seen once. The sequence was obtained from a man aged 50 to 60 with lung cancer. The specimen was PBMCs.

CDR3 sequence (DNA): TGTGCCAGCAGTCCCGGGATGGATCAGCCCCAGCATTTT. Translating it yields CASSPGMDQPQHF. The V and J genes are TRBV28 and TRBJ1-5; unclear D gene. Germline V CDR1 and CDR2: MDHEN, SYDVKM. V was cut by 5 bases and J by 5 bases, with 10 bases left in between. The CDR3 totals 13 residues.